A selection of T cell receptor beta chains follows, all from one sample in a study of T cells in Graves' hyperthyroidism and ophthalmopathy. Using its own MiXCR run on the multiplex PCR reads, TCRdb lists one record per CDR3 protein. The table includes hundreds of thousands of distinct CDR3 sequences, 15% to 19% detected once. Sequencing used blood. These TCRs come from a woman between 18 and 30 years old with Graves' hyperthyroidism. Each CDR3 is given with its conserved first and last residue. The order of the fields is CDR3 protein, CDR3 DNA, J gene, clone size, D gene, V gene. D genes are given only for firm matches. Clone size is stated in some rows and not others, as once, few, many or a class when expanded.

CASSYFEGTDTQYF	TGTGCCAGCAGTTATTTCGAGGGCACAGATACGCAGTATTTT	TRBJ2-3	many	-	TRBV6-1
CASSPGGGNYEQHF	TGTGCCAGCAGCCCGGGCGGGGGGAACTACGAGCAGCACTTC	TRBJ2-7	-	TRBD2	TRBV7-9
CASSLAPVSYNEQFF	TGCGCCAGCAGCTTGGCACCTGTCAGCTACAATGAGCAGTTCTTC	TRBJ2-1	many	-	TRBV5-1
CASKLADCNEQFF	TGTGCCAGCAAACTAGCGGACTGCAATGAGCAGTTCTTC	TRBJ2-1	-	TRBD2	TRBV2
CASSDTRRANTEAFF	TGTGCCAGCAGTGATACACGCAGGGCAAACACTGAAGCTTTCTTT	TRBJ1-1	many	-	TRBV25-1
CASSSPGHGSGGEQFF	TGTGCCAGCAGCTCCCCCGGACACGGATCGGGCGGTGAGCAGTTCTTC	TRBJ2-1	few	-	TRBV6-2/TRBV6-3
CAISEGAGGRSEQYF	TGTGCCATCTCGGAAGGGGCGGGGGGGCGCTCCGAGCAGTACTTC	TRBJ2-7	-	TRBD2	TRBV10-3
CASSLVGRESHEQYF	TGTGCCAGCAGCTTGGTGGGGCGGGAGTCCCACGAGCAGTACTTC	TRBJ2-7	many	TRBD2	TRBV5-5
CASSYSPSNQPQHF	TGTGCCAGCAGTTACTCGCCGTCCAATCAGCCCCAGCATTTT	TRBJ1-5	many	-	TRBV6-5
CASSLNRGHEQYF	TGTGCCAGCAGTTTGAACAGGGGCCACGAGCAGTACTTC	TRBJ2-7	many	TRBD1	TRBV28
CSAPPPTTNEKLFF	TGCAGTGCCCCACCCCCCACAACTAATGAAAAACTGTTTTTT	TRBJ1-4	-	-	TRBV20-1
CASSMPGTGVTEAFF	TGTGCCAGTAGTATGCCTGGGACAGGGGTCACTGAAGCTTTCTTT	TRBJ1-1	-	TRBD1	TRBV19
CASSLVPGEYNEQFF	TGTGCCAGCAGTTTAGTACCAGGGGAATACAATGAGCAGTTCTTC	TRBJ2-1	many	-	TRBV12-3/TRBV12-4
CASSSNSVGFPEAFF	TGTGCCAGTAGTAGCAATTCTGTTGGGTTCCCTGAAGCTTTCTTT	TRBJ1-1	many	-	TRBV19
CASSLPSGGNNEQFF	TGCGCCAGCAGCTTGCCTAGCGGGGGCAACAATGAGCAGTTCTTC	TRBJ2-1	many	TRBD2	TRBV5-1
CASSPSPQVNEKLFF	TGCGCCAGCAGCCCCTCTCCGCAGGTTAATGAAAAACTGTTTTTT	TRBJ1-4	many	-	TRBV5-1
CASSLRTSAQVGELFF	TGTGCCAGCAGCCTAAGGACTAGCGCGCAGGTTGGGGAGCTGTTTTTT	TRBJ2-2	many	TRBD2	TRBV7-2
CASSPFAASYGYTF	TGTGCCAGCAGCCCCTTTGCAGCCTCATATGGCTACACCTTC	TRBJ1-2	many	-	TRBV27
CASSKTSGTYEQYF	TGTGCCAGCAGTAAGACCTCAGGGACATACGAGCAGTACTTC	TRBJ2-7	many	-	TRBV12-3/TRBV12-4
CASRRVNQETQYF	TGTGCCAGCAGAAGGGTGAACCAAGAGACCCAGTACTTC	TRBJ2-5	many	-	TRBV6-1
CASSQDGAGGPNEQYF	TGTGCCAGCAGCCAAGATGGGGCGGGGGGGCCGAACGAGCAGTACTTC	TRBJ2-7	few	TRBD2	TRBV4-2
CSADGLNTEAFF	TGCAGCGCGGACGGATTGAACACTGAAGCTTTCTTT	TRBJ1-1	many	-	TRBV29-1
CASSPDRGQPQHF	TGTGCCAGCTCACCAGACAGGGGCCAGCCCCAGCATTTT	TRBJ1-5	many	TRBD1	TRBV18
CASSGSTSSLAGELFF	TGTGCCAGCAGCGGGTCGACTAGCTCGTTGGCCGGGGAGCTGTTTTTT	TRBJ2-2	many	TRBD2	TRBV9
CASRRDRSGSYEQYF	TGTGCCAGCAGACGAGACAGAAGCGGGTCCTACGAGCAGTACTTC	TRBJ2-7	many	-	TRBV6-1
CASMSDTTTTNEKLVF	TGTGCCAGCATGTCTGACACGACCACAACTAATGAAAAACTGGTTTTT	TRBJ1-4	-	-	TRBV2
CASSYPEFRLAGERGELFF	TGTGCCAGCAGTTACCCAGAGTTTCGACTAGCGGGAGAAAGAGGGGAGCTGTTTTTT	TRBJ2-2	-	TRBD2	TRBV6-2/TRBV6-3
CASRPGDRGLEKLFF	TGTGCCAGCAGACCCGGGGACAGGGGGTTAGAAAAACTGTTTTTT	TRBJ1-4	-	TRBD1	TRBV7-9
CSARPLAGTDTQYF	TGCAGTGCTAGACCGCTAGCGGGCACAGATACGCAGTATTTT	TRBJ2-3	many	TRBD2	TRBV20-1
CSAYSGTGVGGDTIYF	TGCAGTGCTTACTCCGGGACAGGGGTTGGAGGAGACACCATATATTTT	TRBJ1-3	few	TRBD1	TRBV20-1
CAISERGGTGNTIYF	TGTGCCATCAGTGAGCGGGGGGGCACTGGAAACACCATATATTTT	TRBJ1-3	few	-	TRBV10-3
CASRLAVADTQYF	TGCGCCAGCAGACTAGCGGTGGCGGATACGCAGTATTTT	TRBJ2-3	many	TRBD2	TRBV5-1
CASSSSTSHTDTQYF	TGTGCCAGCAGTTCGTCGACTAGCCACACAGATACGCAGTATTTT	TRBJ2-3	many	TRBD2	TRBV12-3/TRBV12-4
CASSLPQGLGTGELFF	TGTGCCAGCAGCTTGCCCCAGGGGCTCGGCACCGGGGAGCTGTTTTTT	TRBJ2-2	few	-	TRBV11-2
CASSQGLHTYNEQFF	TGTGCCAGCAGCCAGGGACTGCATACCTACAATGAGCAGTTCTTC	TRBJ2-1	many	-	TRBV7-2
CSASRLAGGWARADTQYF	TGCAGTGCTAGTCGACTAGCGGGGGGTTGGGCGAGGGCAGATACGCAGTATTTT	TRBJ2-3	many	TRBD2	TRBV20-1
CASSFPHRAAGYTF	TGTGCCAGCAGTTTCCCCCATAGGGCGGCTGGCTACACCTTC	TRBJ1-2	many	-	TRBV12-3/TRBV12-4